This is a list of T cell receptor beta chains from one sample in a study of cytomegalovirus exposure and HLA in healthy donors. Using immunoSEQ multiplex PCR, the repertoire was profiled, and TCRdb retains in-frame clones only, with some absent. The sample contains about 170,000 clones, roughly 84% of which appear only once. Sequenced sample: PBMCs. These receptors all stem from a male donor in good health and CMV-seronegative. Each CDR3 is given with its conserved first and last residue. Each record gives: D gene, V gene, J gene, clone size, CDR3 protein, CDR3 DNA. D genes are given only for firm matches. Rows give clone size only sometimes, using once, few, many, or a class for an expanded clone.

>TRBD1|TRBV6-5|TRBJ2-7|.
CASRSIRDRNYEQYF
TGTGCCAGCAGATCGATCCGGGACAGGAACTACGAGCAGTACTTC
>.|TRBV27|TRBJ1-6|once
CASSWEGLNSPLHF
TGTGCCAGCAGTTGGGAGGGGCTAAATTCACCCCTCCACTTT
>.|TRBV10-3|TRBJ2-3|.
CAISESRGFSTDTQYF
TGTGCCATCAGTGAGTCTCGGGGATTTAGCACAGATACGCAGTATTTT
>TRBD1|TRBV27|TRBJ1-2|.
CAIRQGRDSGYGYTF
TGTGCCATCAGACAGGGGCGAGATAGTGGCTATGGCTACACCTTC
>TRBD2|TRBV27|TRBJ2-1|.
CASSLTSGGHEQFF
TGTGCCAGCAGTCTTACTAGCGGGGGACATGAGCAGTTCTTC
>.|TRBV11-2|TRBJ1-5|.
CASSRTWGGDQPQHF
TGTGCCAGCAGCAGGACTTGGGGGGGTGATCAGCCCCAGCATTTT
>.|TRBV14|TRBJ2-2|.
CASSQEGPSGTGELFF
TGTGCCAGCAGCCAAGAGGGGCCCTCCGGCACCGGGGAGCTGTTTTTT
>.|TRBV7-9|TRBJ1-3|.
CASITSSGNTIYF
TGTGCCAGCATCACTTCCTCTGGAAACACCATATATTTT
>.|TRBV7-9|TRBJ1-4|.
CASSQGIATNEKLFF
TGTGCCAGCAGCCAGGGGATTGCAACTAATGAAAAACTGTTTTTT
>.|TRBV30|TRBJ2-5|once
CAWSRTEFGETQYF
TGTGCCTGGAGCAGGACAGAGTTCGGGGAGACCCAGTACTTC
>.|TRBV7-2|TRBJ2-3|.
CASSYRQRTDTQYF
TGTGCCAGCAGCTACCGACAGCGCACAGATACGCAGTATTTT
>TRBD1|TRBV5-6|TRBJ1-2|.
CASSLVAGGYGYTF
TGTGCCAGCAGCTTGGTAGCAGGGGGCTATGGCTACACCTTC
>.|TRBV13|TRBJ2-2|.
CASRLTGTITGELFF
TGTGCCAGCAGACTCACCGGGACAATCACCGGGGAGCTGTTTTTT
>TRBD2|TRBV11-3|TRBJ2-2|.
CASSLASGRATGELFF
TGTGCCAGCAGCTTAGCAAGCGGGAGGGCCACCGGGGAGCTGTTTTTT
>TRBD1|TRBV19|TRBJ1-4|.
CASSRGQKTTNEKLFF
TGTGCCAGTAGTAGGGGACAGAAAACAACTAATGAAAAACTGTTTTTT
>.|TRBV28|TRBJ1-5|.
CASSTRQPNQPQHF
TGTGCCAGCAGTACCCGACAGCCTAATCAGCCCCAGCATTTT